The 17 T cell receptor beta chains presented below share a single source sample, sequenced in a study of T cells in Graves' hyperthyroidism and ophthalmopathy. Amplification of TCR beta CDR3 regions used RNA as the template. When the TCR CDR3 underwent first-round RT-PCR, the HTBI primer set was used. TCRdb redid the calling of the multiplex PCR reads with MiXCR, one entry per CDR3 protein. This sample has over 650,000 distinct CDR3 sequences; just under 45% occur once, and the top ten carry roughly 7.2%. Sequencing was performed on peripheral blood or thyroid tissue (not recorded which). These TCRs come from an adult man with Graves' disease, either hyperthyroidism or ophthalmopathy (not recorded which).

This clonotype was seen more than once but under ten times. The chain has TRBV15 and TRBJ1-6; 8 bases line up with TRBD1. Germline V gene data show CDR1 as LNHNV and CDR2 as YYDKDF (reference sequence). CDR3 length: 12 amino acids. J was trimmed by 9 bases and V by 11 bases; bases with no gene match: 6. The CDR3 loop is CASGDRRSPLHF. CDR3 DNA: TGTGCCTCCGGGGACAGGCGTTCACCCCTCCACTTT. Together with reference TRBV15 and TRBJ1-6, the CDR3 gives the full variable domain: DAMVIQNPRYQVTQFGKPVTLSCSQTLNHNVMYWYQQKSSQAPKLLFHYYDKDFNNEADTPDNFQSRRPNTSFCFLDIRSPGLGDTAMYLCASGDRRSPLHFGNGTRLTVT.

This clonotype was recorded only once. One end of the junction does not line up with germline, which may come from a read error. This chain joins TRBV12-3 or TRBV12-4 and TRBJ1-3; a weak D match, TRBD1 (6 bases). This CDR3 contains 14 residues. The CDR3 bases are TGCGCCAGCAGGGACACGAGCTCTGGAAACACCATATATTTT. Translating gives CASRDTSSGNTIYF.

The V and J genes are TRBV6-5 and TRBJ2-2, with 7 bases identical to TRBD1. CDR1 is MNHEY, CDR2 SVGAGI, per germline. V trimming: 6 bases; J trimming: 4 bases; junction bases outside the gene matches: 5. The CDR3 loop spans 14 amino acids. CDR3 nucleotides: TGTGCCAGCAGGTTACAGGGGCTCACCGGGGAGCTGTTTTTT. Residues: CASRLQGLTGELFF.

V usage is TRBV29-1 and J usage is TRBJ1-2; D unclear. The CDR3 has 13 amino acids. Germline CDR1 is SQVTM and CDR2 is ANQGSEA. The V end was cut by 8 bases, the J end by 6 bases, with 19 bases between. Here the CDR3 DNA reads TGCAGCTTAGGGCTAGGGCTCTCGCATGGCTACACCTTC. This translates into CSLGLGLSHGYTF. Complete variable domain (other parts from reference TRBV29-1 and TRBJ1-2): SAVISQKPSRDICQRGTSLTIQCQVDSQVTMMFWYRQQPGQSLTLIATANQGSEATYESGFVIDKFPISRPNLTFSTLTVSNMSPEDSSIYLCSLGLGLSHGYTFGSGTRLTVV.

The V call is TRBV20-1, the J call TRBJ2-5; D possibly corresponds to TRBD1 (6 bases). The germline V gene encodes CDR1 DFQATT and CDR2 SNEGSKA (reference sequence). Between the trimmed V and J ends, which lost 6 bases and 2 bases, there was a span of 13 bases. The CDR3 is made up of 13 amino acids. The DNA of the CDR3 is TGCAGTGCCAGTCGGACAGAGCAAGAGACCCAGTACTTC. It codes for CSASRTEQETQYF.

The J gene is TRBJ1-1, the V gene TRBV6-5; perhaps TRBD1 as D (6 bases). This CDR3 is built from 14 residues. The germline V gene has CDR1 MNHEY and CDR2 SVGAGI. V dropped 1 base and J dropped 7 bases, with 13 bases sitting between them. CDR3 residues: CASSYLTGRDEAFF. The CDR3 DNA sequence: TGTGCCAGCAGTTACTTAACAGGGCGTGATGAAGCTTTCTTT.

The chain carries TRBV4-1 and TRBJ1-1; no definite D call. This CDR3 has 16 amino acids. With 0 bases removed from V and 5 bases from J, the gap between germline ends came to 16 bases. CDR1 is MGHRA, CDR2 YSYEKL, per germline. The DNA for the CDR3 is TGCGCCAGCAGCCAAGATGCAAGCCAAGGTTGGACTGAAGCTTTCTTT. Its translation: CASSQDASQGWTEAFF.

This clonotype was seen at least ten times. The CDR3 here is CASSLARTGYEQYF. CDR3 nucleotide sequence: TGTGCCAGCAGCTTAGCTCGTACGGGCTACGAGCAGTACTTC. The chain couples TRBV7-9 to TRBJ2-7; unclear D gene. CDR1 is SEHNR, CDR2 FQNEAQ, per germline (reference sequence). The CDR3 totals 14 residues. Trimming removed 0 bases at V and 3 bases at J, with 9 bases between.

The CDR3 DNA follows: TGTGCCAGCAGCCCTGAGCCGACGTGGAACACTGAAGCTTTCTTT. Amino acid sequence: CASSPEPTWNTEAFF. This sequence joins TRBV7-2 and TRBJ1-1; D gene ambiguous. Germline lookup yields CDR1 SGHTA and CDR2 FQGNSA. This CDR3 region has 15 residues. Between the trimmed V and J ends, which lost 5 bases and 1 base, there was a span of 14 bases.

The V and J genes are TRBV5-1 and TRBJ1-1; D gene unclear. Germline assignment: CDR1 SGHRS and CDR2 YFSETQ. CDR3 size: 14 residues. Trimming removed 6 bases from V and 0 bases from J, with 12 bases in between. The CDR3 is CASMRRSMNTEAFF. The CDR3 nucleotides are TGCGCCAGCATGAGACGGAGTATGAACACTGAAGCTTTCTTT.

The rearrangement joins TRBV7-2 to TRBJ2-7, with 10 bases fitting TRBD1. This CDR3 contains 15 residues. The V gene end was trimmed by 0 bases and the J gene end by 5 bases; junction bases not matched to a gene: 4. Germline lookup yields CDR1 SGHTA and CDR2 FQGNSA. CDR3 region: CASSLAGTGEHEQYF. The CDR3 DNA sequence: TGTGCCAGCAGCTTAGCTGGGACAGGGGAACACGAGCAGTACTTC.

Regarding this clonotype: This may be a read error, as it is one base from a much larger clone. The chain employs TRBV5-1 and TRBJ1-3, with TRBD1 matching over 7 bases. CDR1 and CDR2 (germline): SGHRS, YFSETQ. The CDR3 spans 15 residues. The V and J ends lost 0 bases and 7 bases, in that order; junction bases with no gene match: 7. CDR3: CASSLDRGFGNTIYF. The CDR3 DNA reads as TGCGCCAGCAGCTTGGACAGGGGTTTTGGGAACACCATATATTTT.

This clonotype has ten or more counts. J is TRBJ1-4 and V is TRBV24-1; D is perhaps TRBD1 (5 bases). Per the germline V gene, CDR1 is KGHDR and CDR2 is SFDVKD. Trimming took off 2 bases at V and 0 bases at J, with 12 bases between the two ends. The CDR3 runs 17 residues. The CDR3 nucleotides are TGTGCCACCAGTGATTCCACAGGATATGCAACTAATGAAAAACTGTTTTTT. Amino acid sequence: CATSDSTGYATNEKLFF.

The V gene is TRBV20-1, the J gene TRBJ1-2, with 7 nucleotides matching TRBD1. V gave up 5 bases and J gave up 2 bases; unmatched junction bases: 8. This CDR3 spans 14 amino acids. From germline, CDR1 is DFQATT and CDR2 SNEGSKA (reference sequence). In DNA form, the CDR3 reads TGCAGTGCTGTCCGGTTGGGACAGAACTATGGCTACACCTTC. Its protein is CSAVRLGQNYGYTF.

In its sample, this clonotype was seen a few times. This chain joins TRBV6-1 and TRBJ2-7; D is possibly TRBD2 (5 bases). This CDR3 contains 15 residues. The V gene's germline CDR1 is MNHNS and CDR2 SASEGT. The V gene lost 6 bases and the J gene lost 0 bases, with 15 bases spanning the gap. The CDR3 sequence: CASSALSGSSYEQYF. The CDR3 region has the DNA TGTGCCAGCAGCGCATTATCGGGGAGCTCCTACGAGCAGTACTTC.

This chain links TRBV7-9 with TRBJ1-2; D is possibly TRBD1 (5 bases). The CDR3 runs 15 residues. Germline V lookup: CDR1 SEHNR, CDR2 FQNEAQ (reference sequence). V gave up 1 base and J gave up 5 bases, with 14 bases separating them. This CDR3 is CASSLVEGNAYGYTF. In nucleotides, the CDR3 is TGTGCCAGCAGCTTAGTCGAGGGGAACGCTTATGGCTACACCTTC.

J is TRBJ1-4 and V is TRBV10-3, with no clear D. The CDR3 contains 13 residues. V lost 7 bases, J lost 5 bases, and 11 bases lay in between. CDR1 is ENHRY, CDR2 SYGVKD, per germline. CDR3 protein: CAITPAENEKLFF. The CDR3, as DNA: TGTGCCATCACCCCTGCAGAGAATGAAAAACTGTTTTTT.